Listed below are T cell receptor beta chains from one sample, sequenced in a study of human T cells and chemical hapten exposure. From the RACE reads, TCRdb called clonotypes with MiXCR, one entry per CDR3 protein. The sample holds 150,000 to 200,000 distinct CDR3 sequences, 25% to 35% seen once. Material: whole blood, obtained in connection with sensitization to the hapten diphenylcyclopropenone (DPC). These receptors came from a woman aged 25 to 45 with alopecia areata. Some clones in this sample may be carry-over from other donors' samples. The CDR3 runs from the conserved cysteine through the conserved F or W. Each record gives: D gene, J gene, V gene, clone size, CDR3 protein, CDR3 DNA. The D gene is left open where the match is weak. Not all rows give a size; the values are once, few, many and, for expanded clones, a class.

>TRBD2|TRBJ2-3|TRBV28|few
CASSPTGLAGADTQYF
TGTGCCAGCAGCCCAACGGGACTAGCGGGAGCAGATACGCAGTATTTT
>-|TRBJ1-1|TRBV27|-
CASSLRVGGVNTEAFF
TGTGCCAGCAGTTTGAGAGTGGGAGGGGTGAACACTGAAGCTTTCTTT
>-|TRBJ1-2|TRBV28|-
CATSQARNYGYTF
TGTGCCACCTCCCAGGCCAGGAACTATGGCTACACCTTC
>TRBD2|TRBJ2-1|TRBV9|-
CASSESGRADNEQFF
TGTGCCAGCAGCGAGAGCGGGAGGGCCGATAATGAGCAGTTCTTC
>TRBD2|TRBJ2-3|TRBV29-1|-
CSAGTSGSLATDTQYF
TGCAGCGCCGGGACTAGCGGGAGTCTCGCCACAGATACGCAGTATTTT
>-|TRBJ2-6|TRBV27|few
CASSTRGRSGANVLTF
TGTGCCAGCAGTACCCGGGGGCGCTCTGGGGCCAACGTCCTGACTTTC
>-|TRBJ2-5|TRBV29-1|few
CSVEHGLAEGTQYF
TGCAGCGTTGAACACGGGCTAGCAGAAGGGACCCAGTACTTC
>TRBD2|TRBJ2-3|TRBV29-1|-
CNVEPTSADTQYF
TGCAACGTTGAACCGACTAGCGCAGATACGCAGTATTTT
>-|TRBJ1-5|TRBV7-9|-
CASSSSSGGTEGGQPQHF
TGTGCCAGCAGTTCTTCCTCTGGGGGGACGGAAGGAGGTCAGCCCCAGCATTTT
>TRBD1|TRBJ1-5|TRBV28|-
CASSKVGQGANNQPQHF
TGTGCCAGCAGCAAAGTTGGACAGGGGGCGAACAATCAGCCCCAGCATTTT
>TRBD2|TRBJ2-1|TRBV20-1|-
CSAPTMVNSGGPGREQFF
TGCAGTGCCCCTACCATGGTTAATAGCGGGGGGCCCGGGAGGGAGCAGTTCTTC
>TRBD1|TRBJ1-2|TRBV6-2/TRBV6-3|-
CASRPRQGDGYTF
TGTGCCAGCAGGCCGAGACAGGGGGATGGCTACACCTTC
>-|TRBJ2-3|TRBV11-1|few
CASSLAAGTTDTQYF
TGTGCCAGCAGCTTAGCGGCGGGGACCACAGATACGCAGTATTTT
>-|TRBJ2-7|TRBV10-2|-
CASSDRGLPRGFYEQYF
TGCGCCAGCAGTGATCGCGGACTCCCCAGGGGATTCTACGAGCAGTACTTC
>-|TRBJ1-1|TRBV29-1|-
CSGGTARTEAFF
TGCAGCGGAGGGACGGCTAGAACCGAAGCTTTCTTT
>TRBD2|TRBJ2-1|TRBV27|few
CASSLISGVTNEQFF
TGTGCCAGCAGTTTAATCAGCGGGGTTACGAATGAGCAGTTCTTC
>TRBD1|TRBJ1-6|TRBV9|few
CASSATTGGNSPLHF
TGTGCCAGCAGCGCGACGACAGGGGGCAATTCACCCCTCCACTTT
>-|TRBJ2-7|TRBV28|few
CASSFRTRLGYEQYF
TGTGCCAGCAGTTTCAGGACACGATTAGGCTACGAGCAGTACTTC
>-|TRBJ1-1|TRBV4-2|few
CASSQDRGLAFF
TGTGCCAGCAGCCAAGACAGGGGATTGGCTTTCTTT
>-|TRBJ1-5|TRBV2|-
CASSRLYSNQPQHF
TGTGCCAGCAGCCGACTTTATAGCAATCAGCCCCAGCATTTT
>-|TRBJ2-1|TRBV10-3|-
CAISLESRDEQFF
TGTGCCATCAGCCTGGAGTCGCGGGATGAGCAGTTCTTC
>TRBD2|TRBJ2-1|TRBV5-1|-
CASSPSTSGPYNEQFF
TGCGCCAGCAGCCCCTCCACTAGCGGTCCCTACAATGAGCAGTTCTTC
>TRBD1|TRBJ1-2|TRBV20-1|-
CSAKIFGTGDYGYTF
TGCAGTGCTAAAATCTTCGGGACAGGGGATTATGGCTACACCTTC
>TRBD2|TRBJ2-5|TRBV28|-
CASSPEGAGEETQYF
TGTGCCAGCAGTCCGGAGGGAGCGGGGGAAGAGACCCAGTACTTC
>-|TRBJ1-5|TRBV6-1|many
CASSEVVTWANQPQHF
TGTGCCAGCAGTGAAGTAGTAACCTGGGCCAATCAGCCCCAGCATTTT
>TRBD1|TRBJ1-4|TRBV6-5|-
CASRYRDRGDEKLFF
TGTGCCAGCAGATACCGGGACAGGGGAGATGAAAAACTGTTTTTT
>-|TRBJ1-1|TRBV10-2|few
CASSEERSPVKTFF
TGCGCCAGCAGTGAGGAACGGAGCCCTGTGAAAACTTTCTTT
>-|TRBJ2-7|TRBV4-1|-
CASSQDPGTRNEQYF
TGCGCCAGCAGCCAAGATCCCGGGACTCGGAACGAGCAGTACTTC
>-|TRBJ1-1|TRBV6-5|-
CASRHRDNTEAFF
TGTGCCAGCAGGCACAGGGACAACACTGAAGCTTTCTTT
>TRBD1|TRBJ1-4|TRBV28|-
CASSLTGGDEKLFF
TGTGCCAGCAGTCTGACAGGGGGAGATGAAAAACTGTTTTTT
>-|TRBJ2-2|TRBV28|-
CASRTGTGELFF
TGTGCCAGTAGGACGGGAACCGGGGAGCTGTTTTTT
>-|TRBJ2-5|TRBV10-3|few
CAISESAGFQETQYF
TGTGCCATCAGTGAGTCTGCAGGTTTTCAAGAGACCCAGTACTTC
>-|TRBJ1-1|TRBV2|-
CASTRRQENTEAFF
TGTGCCAGCACCAGGAGACAGGAGAACACTGAAGCTTTCTTT
>-|TRBJ1-3|TRBV28|-
CASSSPSDSSGNTIYF
TGTGCCAGCAGTTCCCCATCAGACAGCTCTGGAAACACCATATATTTT
>TRBD2|TRBJ2-1|TRBV20-1|many
CSAMAGAREQFF
TGCAGTGCTATGGCGGGAGCGCGTGAGCAGTTCTTC
>TRBD1|TRBJ2-1|TRBV7-2|-
CASSTGQVKGNEQFF
TGTGCCAGCAGCACCGGACAGGTTAAGGGCAATGAGCAGTTCTTC
>-|TRBJ1-1|TRBV6-5|many
CASSYLGSGTEAFF
TGTGCCAGCAGTTACTTGGGTTCGGGCACTGAAGCTTTCTTT
>-|TRBJ1-2|TRBV28|-
CASRQDGYGYTF
TGTGCCAGCAGGCAGGACGGTTATGGCTACACCTTC
>-|TRBJ1-1|TRBV4-1|-
CASSQGAVEAFF
TGCGCCAGCAGCCAAGGAGCGGTTGAAGCTTTCTTT
>TRBD2|TRBJ2-2|TRBV28|few
CASVSGLAAGELFF
TGTGCCAGCGTTTCGGGACTAGCCGCCGGGGAGCTGTTTTTT
>TRBD1|TRBJ2-3|TRBV2|few
CASSAGTGGNIDTQYF
TGTGCCAGCAGTGCCGGGACAGGGGGCAATATAGATACGCAGTATTTT
>-|TRBJ2-1|TRBV20-1|-
CSARAPQRSEQFF
TGCAGTGCTAGAGCCCCACAGCGGAGTGAGCAGTTCTTC